A single sample gave rise to the 30 T cell receptor beta chains below, sequenced in a study of blood T cell repertoires in COVID-19 (dated by TCRdb to about 2020). The library came from the immunoSEQ multiplex PCR assay. Drawn from immuneACCESS, this table holds only the in-frame rearrangements with V and J called that TCRdb kept. Clones are partly lost; checked studies trace under half to an unresolved V gene and leave the rest unexplained. This sample holds a few hundred thousand clones; about 90% were observed only once. About 1.5% of the sample is taken by the ten largest. The sample taken for sequencing was PBMCs or T cells enriched from blood (not recorded which). These TCRs come from a man under 40 who had recovered from COVID-19.

The chain carries TRBV28 and TRBJ1-2; D is uncertain. CDR1 is MDHEN and CDR2 is SYDVKM in the germline V gene. The CDR3 has 15 residues. Trimming shortened V by 5 bases and J by 8 bases, and 21 bases separated the two germline ends. In DNA form, the CDR3 reads TGTGCCAGCAGTCCTCCCCTGGGCTCTGTAATAGGCTACACCTTC. It translates to CASSPPLGSVIGYTF.

CDR3 protein: CASSNGGRGNYGYTF. As DNA, the CDR3 is TGTGCCAGTAGTAATGGCGGCAGGGGCAACTATGGCTACACCTTC. J is TRBJ1-2 and V is TRBV19, with D tentatively TRBD1 (6 bases). This CDR3 has 15 residues. Trimming left V 4 bases short and J 2 bases short, with 14 bases between. The germline gives CDR1 LNHDA, CDR2 SQIVND (reference sequence).

The genes are TRBV27 and TRBJ1-5; D is perhaps TRBD1 (5 bases). V shed 1 base and J shed 3 bases, with 13 bases lying between them. This CDR3 contains 16 residues. Germline CDR1 reads MNHEY; CDR2 reads SMNVEV (reference sequence). As DNA, the CDR3 is TGTGCCAGCAGTTTATGGTCAGGGTCGGACAATCAGCCCCAGCATTTT. Protein product: CASSLWSGSDNQPQHF.

V usage is TRBV6-6 and J usage is TRBJ1-1; D is uncertain. CDR1 is MNHNY and CDR2 is SVGAGI in the germline V gene (reference sequence). Trimming shortened V by 10 bases and J by 1 base, and 13 bases separated the two germline ends. The CDR3 loop spans 13 amino acids. As DNA, the CDR3 is TGTGCCATCTCCTCCCGGTGGAACACTGAAGCTTTCTTT. Amino acid sequence: CAISSRWNTEAFF.

V gene TRBV3-1 (or the pseudogene TRBV3-2) combines with J gene TRBJ2-2, with TRBD2 as a possible D gene (5 bases). V was shortened by 1 base and J by 6 bases, with 24 bases between the two germline ends. CDR1 LGHDT and CDR2 YNNKEL come from the germline V gene (reference sequence). The CDR3 is 19 residues long. The CDR3 nucleotides read TGTGCCAGCAGCCAAGTAACGTTCCTGGCGACCGGGATTGCCGGGGAGCTGTTTTTT. It codes for CASSQVTFLATGIAGELFF.

This chain connects TRBV5-1 to TRBJ1-2; D is possibly TRBD1 (6 bases). Trimming shortened V by 5 bases and J by 2 bases, and 10 bases separated the two germline ends. The CDR3 loop spans 13 amino acids. CDR1 and CDR2 (germline): SGHRS, YFSETQ. The CDR3 DNA reads TGCGCCAGCAGTACGACAGGCAACTATGGCTACACCTTC. Its protein product is CASSTTGNYGYTF.

This chain joins TRBV10-2 and TRBJ1-6; maybe TRBD1 (5 bases). Trimming took off 6 bases at V and 7 bases at J, with 7 bases between the two ends. Germline-derived CDR1 and CDR2 are WSHSY and SAAADI. The CDR3 contains 12 residues. CDR3 in amino acids: CASRQGNSPLHF. The DNA for the CDR3 is TGCGCCAGCAGGCAGGGAAATTCACCCCTCCACTTT.

J is TRBJ2-3 and V is TRBV11-2, with 7 bases aligning to TRBD2. The V gene's germline CDR1 is SGHAT and CDR2 FQNNGV. The CDR3 runs to 19 residues. Trimming removed 2 bases from V and 1 base from J; junction bases left unmatched: 15. CDR3 in DNA: TGTGCCAGCAGCTTAACGATCCTTACTAGCGCTGAGGGCACAGATACGCAGTATTTT. Translation gives CASSLTILTSAEGTDTQYF.

The CDR3 DNA reads TGTGCCAGCATAGGGACAGGGGGCCCAGATACGCAGTATTTT. Residues: CASIGTGGPDTQYF. The J gene is TRBJ2-3, the V gene TRBV2; 12 nucleotides agree with TRBD1. Germline assignment: CDR1 SNHLY and CDR2 FYNNEI. J was trimmed by 4 bases and V by 7 bases; bases with no gene match: 3. The CDR3 length is 14 residues.

The J gene is TRBJ1-2, the V gene TRBV6-5; a weak D match, TRBD1 (6 bases). Trimming pared 8 bases from V and 7 bases from J, leaving 17 bases between. The CDR3 length is 13 residues. The germline V gene encodes CDR1 MNHEY and CDR2 SVGAGI. CDR3: CASAAGAQGGYTF. CDR3 DNA sequence: TGTGCCAGCGCGGCGGGGGCGCAAGGTGGCTACACCTTC.

The chain has TRBV29-1 and TRBJ1-2; 7 bases line up with TRBD1. The J segment lost 3 bases and the V segment lost 6 bases, leaving 13 bases of the junction unmatched. Germline-derived CDR1 and CDR2 are SQVTM and ANQGSEA. The length of the CDR3 is 15 residues. The CDR3 loop reads CSVMGQGEAYYGYTF. The DNA of the CDR3 is TGCAGCGTGATGGGCCAGGGGGAGGCTTACTATGGCTACACCTTC. Drawing the rest from reference TRBV29-1 and TRBJ1-2, the complete variable domain is SAVISQKPSRDICQRGTSLTIQCQVDSQVTMMFWYRQQPGQSLTLIATANQGSEATYESGFVIDKFPISRPNLTFSTLTVSNMSPEDSSIYLCSVMGQGEAYYGYTFGSGTRLTVV.

The chain combines TRBV6-2 or TRBV6-3 with TRBJ2-7; the D is unclear. The germline CDR1 and CDR2 sequences are MNHEY and SVGEGT. The length of the CDR3 is 12 residues. Trimming took 5 bases from V and 0 from J, leaving 5 bases between them. The CDR3 DNA is TGTGCCAGCAGTACTTACTCCTACGAGCAGTACTTC. The encoded protein is CASSTYSYEQYF.

The V gene is TRBV5-6, the J gene TRBJ1-2; tentative D call: TRBD1 (5 bases). Germline V CDR1 and CDR2: SGHDT, YYEEEE. V was shortened by 4 bases and J by 3 bases, with 16 bases between the two germline ends. The CDR3 runs to 15 residues. This CDR3 reads CASSPLGGRDYGYTF. The CDR3 coding sequence is TGTGCCAGCAGCCCGCTGGGGGGACGAGACTATGGCTACACCTTC.

The chain joins TRBV6-5 to TRBJ2-5; no clear D. V was clipped by 2 bases and J by 4 bases, with 8 bases between them. This CDR3 spans 13 amino acids. Germline lookup yields CDR1 MNHEY and CDR2 SVGAGI. The CDR3 here is CASSYPPGETQYF. CDR3 nucleotides: TGTGCCAGCAGTTACCCTCCAGGAGAGACCCAGTACTTC.

The chain uses TRBV19 and TRBJ2-1, with 8 bases matching TRBD2. The germline CDR1 and CDR2 sequences are LNHDA and SQIVND (reference sequence). V dropped 3 bases and J dropped 0; count of bases not matched to a gene: 1. The CDR3 totals 15 residues. The CDR3 nucleotides are TGTGCCAGTAGTATGAGCGGGGGCTCCTACAATGAGCAGTTCTTC. As protein: CASSMSGGSYNEQFF.

This clone was recorded once. J is TRBJ1-2 and V is TRBV29-1; a weak D match, TRBD1 (6 bases). The CDR3 has 15 residues. V was pared by 6 bases and J by 2 bases, with 19 bases between. Germline values: CDR1 SQVTM, CDR2 ANQGSEA. CDR3 region: CSVVRGRGGNYGYTF. Here the CDR3 DNA reads TGCAGCGTGGTGAGAGGCAGGGGAGGGAACTATGGCTACACCTTC.

The V gene is TRBV23-1, the J gene TRBJ1-2, with D perhaps matching TRBD1 (5 bases). TRBV23-1 is sorted into the ORF group, with uncertain function. Trimming cost V 6 bases and J 4 bases, with 12 bases left between them. This CDR3 has 13 amino acids. The chain's CDR3 is CASRGRDCYGYTF. The DNA of the CDR3 is TGCGCCAGCAGGGGCAGGGATTGCTATGGCTACACCTTC.

This chain connects TRBV2 to TRBJ2-2; the match to TRBD1 covers 7 bases. From germline, CDR1 is SNHLY and CDR2 FYNNEI. CDR3 length: 14 amino acids. J gave up 4 bases and V 6 bases, and 5 bases lay outside the gene matches. The CDR3 DNA reads as TGTGCCAGCAGGGCTGACAGGGCCACCGGGGAGCTGTTTTTT. This translates into CASRADRATGELFF. Based on the CDR3 plus reference TRBV2 and TRBJ2-2, the full variable domain is EPEVTQTPSHQVTQMGQEVILRCVPISNHLYFYWYRQILGQKVEFLVSFYNNEISEKSEIFDDQFSVERPDGSNFTLKIRSTKLEDSAMYFCASRADRATGELFFGEGSRLTVL.

The table lists this clone with a count of one. The chain couples TRBV18 to TRBJ1-5; tentative D call: TRBD1 (5 bases). The CDR3 contains 15 residues. Between the trimmed V and J ends, which lost 6 bases and 3 bases, there was a span of 15 bases. CDR1 and CDR2 from the germline V gene are KGHSH and LQKENI. The CDR3 loop is CASSRGDGLNQPQHF. The CDR3 nucleotides are TGTGCCAGCTCCCGGGGGGACGGACTCAATCAGCCCCAGCATTTT.

This rearrangement joins TRBV25-1 to TRBJ2-5; no firm D call. This CDR3 comprises 15 residues. The V gene's germline CDR1 is MGHDK and CDR2 SYGVNS. Trimming took off 1 base at V and 1 base at J, with 10 bases between the two ends. Here the CDR3 DNA reads TGTGCCAGCAGTGAATTAACAGCCCGCCAAGAGACCCAGTACTTC. This encodes CASSELTARQETQYF.

The chain is built from TRBV9 and TRBJ1-2; D gene unclear. Trimming shortened V by 4 bases and J by 4 bases, and 20 bases separated the two germline ends. CDR3 length: 16 amino acids. Germline V CDR1 and CDR2: SGDLS, YYNGEE. The CDR3 region has the DNA TGTGCCAGCAGCCCCGACGGCGGGCTATTAGGCTATGGCTACACCTTC. Translation gives CASSPDGGLLGYGYTF.

The genes are TRBV10-2 and TRBJ1-2, with TRBD1 identical over 7 bases. With 2 bases clipped from V and 6 bases from J, the junction kept 9 bases outside the gene matches. Germline-derived CDR1 and CDR2 are WSHSY and SAAADI. CDR3 size: 15 residues. The CDR3 sequence is CASSEIRGRSNGYTF. CDR3 coding DNA: TGCGCCAGCAGTGAGATTAGGGGGCGAAGTAATGGCTACACCTTC.

The chain combines TRBV6-2 or TRBV6-3 with TRBJ1-4, with TRBD1 matching over 7 bases. After removal of 5 bases from V and 5 bases from J, the junction contained 8 bases not matched to a gene. Looked up from germline, CDR1 is MNHEY and CDR2 is SVGEGT. The length of the CDR3 is 15 residues. CDR3 protein: CASSPRDSLNEKLFF. CDR3 coding DNA: TGTGCCAGCAGTCCCCGGGACAGCCTCAATGAAAAACTGTTTTTT.

Concerning this clone: Distinct nucleotide sequences in the sample also encode this CDR3. CDR3 residues: CAWSVRGNEQFF. The CDR3 region has the DNA TGTGCCTGGAGTGTAAGGGGAAATGAGCAGTTCTTC. The chain employs TRBV30 and TRBJ2-1, with D possibly being TRBD1 (5 bases). V was clipped by 0 bases and J by 7 bases, with 7 bases between them. Germline V gene lookup returns CDR1 GTSNPN and CDR2 SVGIG (reference sequence). This CDR3 comprises 12 residues.

The gene calls are TRBV25-1 and TRBJ1-2, with a tentative D call TRBD1 (6 bases). Per germline, CDR1 MGHDK and CDR2 SYGVNS. V lost 3 bases and J 13 bases, leaving 24 bases between the germline ends. This CDR3 is 15 amino acids long. CDR3 residues: CASSDYGQPTLPPTF. In nucleotides, the CDR3 is TGTGCCAGCAGTGACTATGGACAGCCTACCTTACCCCCCACCTTC.

The chain carries TRBV19 and TRBJ1-2; a weak D match, TRBD1 (5 bases). Trimming removed 3 bases at V and 7 bases at J, with 12 bases between. The CDR3 is made up of 13 amino acids. Germline V gene sequence: CDR1 LNHDA, CDR2 SQIVND (reference sequence). Here the CDR3 DNA reads TGTGCCAGTAGTATTGTGCAGGGTGGTGGCTACACCTTC. It is translated as CASSIVQGGGYTF.

Only one count was recorded for this clone. The chain employs TRBV25-1 and TRBJ2-2; 11 bases map to TRBD1. The CDR3 length is 16 residues. In germline, CDR1 is MGHDK, CDR2 SYGVNS. Losses at the gene ends were 4 bases for V and 4 bases for J; bases not matched to a gene: 5. The CDR3: CASSGDRGISTGELFF. The CDR3 DNA reads as TGTGCCAGCAGTGGGGACAGGGGGATAAGCACCGGGGAGCTGTTTTTT.

The chain combines TRBV4-2 with TRBJ2-7; 8 bases fit TRBD1. The CDR3 sequence is 15 residues long. V trimming: 3 bases; J trimming: 4 bases; junction bases outside the gene matches: 8. Germline V gene sequence: CDR1 LGHNA, CDR2 YNFKEQ. The DNA for the CDR3 is TGTGCCAGCAGCCAGGGACAGGTTGATCATTACGAGCAGTACTTC. Amino acid sequence: CASSQGQVDHYEQYF.

The chain couples TRBV5-1 to TRBJ2-7, with TRBD2 matching 7 bases. This CDR3 contains 17 residues. Germline lookup yields CDR1 SGHRS and CDR2 YFSETQ. Trimming removed 4 bases from V and 0 bases from J; junction bases left unmatched: 13. CDR3 nucleotides: TGCGCCAGCAGCCGGGAGGCTCCCGTCGGTAGCTCCTACGAGCAGTACTTC. The encoded protein is CASSREAPVGSSYEQYF.

Here the CDR3 DNA reads TGTGCCAGCAGCCTGGACAGGGCCGAGCAGTACTTC. Its protein is CASSLDRAEQYF. The rearrangement joins TRBV7-9 to TRBJ2-7; 8 bases match TRBD1. The germline gives CDR1 SEHNR, CDR2 FQNEAQ (reference sequence). J gave up 6 bases and V 5 bases, and 3 bases lay outside the gene matches. This CDR3 is built from 12 residues.